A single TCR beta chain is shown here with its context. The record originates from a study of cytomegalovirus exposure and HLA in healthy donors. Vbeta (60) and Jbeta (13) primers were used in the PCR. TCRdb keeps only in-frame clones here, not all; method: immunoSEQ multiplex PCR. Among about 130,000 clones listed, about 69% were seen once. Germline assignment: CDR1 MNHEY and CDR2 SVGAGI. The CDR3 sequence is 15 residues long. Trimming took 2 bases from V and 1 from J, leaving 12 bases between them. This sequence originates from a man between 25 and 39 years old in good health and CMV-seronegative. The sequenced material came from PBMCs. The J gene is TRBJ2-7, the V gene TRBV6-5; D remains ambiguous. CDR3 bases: TGTGCCAGCAGTTACGGGCAGGCGCGATCCTACGAGCAGTACTTC. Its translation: CASSYGQARSYEQYF.